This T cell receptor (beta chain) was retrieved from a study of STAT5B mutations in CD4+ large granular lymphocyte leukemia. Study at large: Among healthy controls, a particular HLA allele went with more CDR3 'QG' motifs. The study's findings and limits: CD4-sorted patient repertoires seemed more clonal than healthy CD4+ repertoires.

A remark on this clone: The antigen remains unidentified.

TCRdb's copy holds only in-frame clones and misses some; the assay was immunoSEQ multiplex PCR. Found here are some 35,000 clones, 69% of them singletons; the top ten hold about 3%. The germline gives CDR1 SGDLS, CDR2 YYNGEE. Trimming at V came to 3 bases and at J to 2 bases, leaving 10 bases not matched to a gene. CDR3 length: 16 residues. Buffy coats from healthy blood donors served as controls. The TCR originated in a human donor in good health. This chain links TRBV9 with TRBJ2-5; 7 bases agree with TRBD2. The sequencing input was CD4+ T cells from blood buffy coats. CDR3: CASSAREGFVQETQYF. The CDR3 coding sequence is TGTGCCAGCAGCGCGAGGGAGGGCTTTGTGCAAGAGACCCAGTACTTC.